A selection of T cell receptor beta chains follows, all from one sample in a study of shared clonotypes between healthy human individuals. The assay was immunoSEQ multiplex PCR, and TCRdb's table has in-frame clones only and misses some. The sample comprises some 300,000 clones, around 79% of which are singletons, and over 9.5% rests with the top ten. The specimen sequenced was memory CD4+ T cells sorted from blood. The source is a man younger than 40 in good health. The CDR3 runs from the conserved cysteine through the conserved F or W. D genes are given only for firm matches. The size of a clone is reported for some rows only, either as once, few or many, or as a class for expanded clones.

d_call	v_call	j_call	clone_size	cdr3_aa	cdr3_nt
NA	TRBV25-1	TRBJ2-5	NA	CASRLQGVETQYF	TGTGCCAGTCGTCTACAGGGCGTAGAGACCCAGTACTTC
TRBD1	TRBV28	TRBJ2-7	NA	CASSSPGQGAEEQYF	TGTGCCAGCAGTTCACCGGGACAGGGGGCGGAAGAGCAGTACTTC
TRBD1	TRBV7-9	TRBJ2-5	few	CASSFAPGQGGETQYF	TGTGCCAGCAGCTTCGCTCCGGGACAGGGGGGAGAGACCCAGTACTTC
NA	TRBV14	TRBJ2-1	NA	CASSRDLSSYNEQFF	TGTGCCAGCAGCCGGGACCTAAGCTCCTACAATGAGCAGTTCTTC
NA	TRBV6-5	TRBJ1-2	many	CASSQGGGYTF	TGTGCCAGCAGCCAAGGGGGAGGCTACACCTTC
NA	TRBV7-8	TRBJ2-7	NA	CASILHPGLSSYEQYF	TGTGCCAGCATCCTCCATCCGGGACTGAGCTCCTACGAGCAGTACTTC
TRBD1	TRBV7-9	TRBJ2-1	NA	CASSLWDRGLGEQFF	TGTGCCAGCAGCTTATGGGACAGGGGGCTCGGCGAGCAGTTCTTC
NA	TRBV19	TRBJ1-2	NA	CASSDGGRSNYGYTF	TGTGCCAGTAGTGACGGTGGAAGAAGTAACTATGGCTACACCTTC
NA	TRBV7-9	TRBJ1-5	NA	CASSLVGDSPQHF	TGTGCCAGCAGCTTAGTGGGAGACAGTCCCCAGCATTTT
NA	TRBV6-6	TRBJ2-2	NA	CASSYEAGNTGELFF	TGTGCCAGCAGTTATGAGGCAGGGAACACCGGGGAGCTGTTTTTT
TRBD2	TRBV9	TRBJ2-7	NA	CASSRDHSGRPSYEQYF	TGTGCCAGCAGCCGGGACCATAGCGGGAGGCCCTCCTACGAGCAGTACTTC
TRBD2	TRBV30	TRBJ2-1	NA	CAWRPLSGRENYNEQFF	TGTGCCTGGAGACCACTTAGCGGGAGAGAAAATTACAATGAGCAGTTCTTC
TRBD1	TRBV10-3	TRBJ2-5	NA	CAISPTGGRETQYF	TGTGCCATCAGCCCGACAGGGGGCCGAGAGACCCAGTACTTC
NA	TRBV14	TRBJ2-7	NA	CASSPGRVSYEQYF	TGTGCCAGCAGCCCGGGACGGGTATCCTACGAGCAGTACTTC
NA	TRBV5-6	TRBJ2-1	NA	CASSLLDRNYNEQFF	TGTGCCAGCAGCTTACTAGACAGAAACTACAATGAGCAGTTCTTC
TRBD1	TRBV29-1	TRBJ2-3	NA	CSARQGWSTDTQYF	TGCAGCGCCCGACAGGGGTGGAGTACAGATACGCAGTATTTT
TRBD1	TRBV7-8	TRBJ2-2	few	CASSLSMKTGYGTGELFF	TGTGCCAGCAGCTTAAGTATGAAGACAGGGTATGGCACCGGGGAGCTGTTTTTT
NA	TRBV4-3	TRBJ1-1	NA	CASSQDAGGWTEAFF	TGCGCCAGCAGCCAGGACGCTGGCGGGTGGACTGAAGCTTTCTTT
TRBD1	TRBV11-2	TRBJ2-1	once	CASGRGTGGNNEQFF	TGTGCCAGCGGACGAGGGACAGGGGGCAACAATGAGCAGTTCTTC
NA	TRBV5-1	TRBJ2-5	NA	CASSFYTAQETQYF	TGCGCCAGCAGCTTTTACACAGCCCAAGAGACCCAGTACTTC
NA	TRBV5-4	TRBJ1-1	few	CASSIGQSLTEAFF	TGTGCCAGCAGCATCGGACAGAGTCTTACTGAAGCTTTCTTT
TRBD1	TRBV11-2	TRBJ2-2	NA	CASSSTGTANTGELFF	TGTGCCAGCAGCTCTACCGGGACAGCGAACACCGGGGAGCTGTTTTTT
TRBD1	TRBV28	TRBJ1-5	NA	CASSTLGAGGQPQHF	TGTGCCAGCAGCACTTTAGGTGCAGGGGGTCAGCCCCAGCATTTT
NA	TRBV28	TRBJ1-4	few	CASRKATNEKLFF	TGTGCCAGCAGGAAAGCAACTAATGAAAAACTGTTTTTT
NA	TRBV7-2	TRBJ2-7	NA	CASTHVTATYEQYF	TGTGCCAGCACCCATGTGACAGCCACCTACGAGCAGTACTTC
NA	TRBV28	TRBJ2-7	few	CASTPLGPVVFTLEYEQYF	TGTGCCAGCACCCCGTTGGGACCGGTCGTGTTTACTTTGGAATACGAGCAGTACTTC
TRBD1	TRBV7-9	TRBJ2-1	NA	CASSLGDRNHNEQFF	TGTGCCAGCAGCTTGGGGGACAGGAATCACAATGAGCAGTTCTTC
NA	TRBV18	TRBJ2-2	NA	CASSSTGNTGELFF	TGTGCCAGCTCATCCACAGGGAACACCGGGGAGCTGTTTTTT
NA	TRBV6-1	TRBJ2-3	NA	CASSEAYSPDTQYF	TGTGCCAGCAGTGAAGCGTACAGTCCAGATACGCAGTATTTT
TRBD1	TRBV6-5	TRBJ2-7	NA	CASSYRDRGSYEQYF	TGTGCCAGCAGTTACAGGGACAGGGGTTCCTACGAGCAGTACTTC
NA	TRBV18	TRBJ2-1	NA	CASSPQIRGARNEQFF	TGTGCCAGCTCACCACAAATTCGGGGGGCGCGGAATGAGCAGTTCTTC
TRBD2	TRBV14	TRBJ2-7	few	CASSQVGGSPSEQYF	TGTGCCAGCAGCCAAGTCGGCGGGAGCCCCTCCGAGCAGTACTTC
TRBD1	TRBV2	TRBJ2-4	few	CASSGRQGAKNIQYF	TGTGCCAGCAGTGGGCGACAGGGGGCCAAAAACATTCAGTACTTC
TRBD1	TRBV7-9	TRBJ1-2	NA	CASSLTTGDGYTF	TGTGCCAGCAGCTTAACGACAGGGGATGGCTACACCTTC
NA	TRBV5-1	TRBJ2-3	NA	CASSLEPEPDTQYF	TGCGCCAGCAGCTTAGAACCAGAACCCGATACGCAGTATTTT
TRBD2	TRBV2	TRBJ2-7	NA	CASSEAGTSGTEQYF	TGTGCCAGCAGTGAGGCCGGGACTAGCGGGACCGAGCAGTACTTC
NA	TRBV30	TRBJ1-5	NA	CAWSVSVGQPQHF	TGTGCCTGGAGTGTCAGTGTCGGTCAGCCCCAGCATTTT
NA	TRBV28	TRBJ2-7	NA	CASTYHGSYEQYF	TGTGCCAGCACCTATCACGGTTCCTACGAGCAGTACTTC
NA	TRBV11-3	TRBJ2-5	many	CASSLASGSEETQYF	TGTGCCAGCAGCTTAGCTTCAGGGTCTGAAGAGACCCAGTACTTC
NA	TRBV2	TRBJ1-1	NA	CASSENINTEAFF	TGTGCCAGCAGTGAAAACATCAACACTGAAGCTTTCTTT
NA	TRBV10-3	TRBJ1-2	NA	CAISDRASGIVYGYTF	TGTGCCATCAGTGACAGGGCATCCGGGATTGTCTATGGCTACACCTTC
TRBD2	TRBV5-4	TRBJ2-1	NA	CASSALAGGQGNEQFF	TGTGCCAGCAGCGCACTAGCGGGGGGACAGGGGAATGAGCAGTTCTTC
NA	TRBV5-1	TRBJ2-3	NA	CASSAGSSDTQYF	TGCGCCAGCAGCGCAGGGTCCTCAGATACGCAGTATTTT
TRBD1	TRBV6-1	TRBJ2-7	NA	CASRFAGQGWYEQYF	TGTGCCAGCAGGTTCGCGGGACAGGGATGGTACGAGCAGTACTTC
TRBD1	TRBV27	TRBJ1-5	once	CASSPRTGRPQHF	TGTGCCAGCAGTCCTCGGACAGGGCGGCCCCAGCATTTT
TRBD1	TRBV5-4	TRBJ1-2	NA	CASSLVSVGDSYGYTF	TGTGCCAGCAGCTTGGTGTCAGTCGGGGACAGCTATGGCTACACCTTC
TRBD1	TRBV5-1	TRBJ1-4	NA	CASSRETGGDEKLFF	TGCGCCAGCAGCAGAGAGACAGGGGGCGATGAAAAACTGTTTTTT
NA	TRBV7-2	TRBJ2-1	NA	CASSSVKGPEQFF	TGTGCCAGCAGCTCCGTCAAGGGCCCTGAGCAGTTCTTC
NA	TRBV7-2	TRBJ2-2	NA	CARGGIRNTGELFF	TGTGCCAGAGGGGGAATCCGAAACACCGGGGAGCTGTTTTTT